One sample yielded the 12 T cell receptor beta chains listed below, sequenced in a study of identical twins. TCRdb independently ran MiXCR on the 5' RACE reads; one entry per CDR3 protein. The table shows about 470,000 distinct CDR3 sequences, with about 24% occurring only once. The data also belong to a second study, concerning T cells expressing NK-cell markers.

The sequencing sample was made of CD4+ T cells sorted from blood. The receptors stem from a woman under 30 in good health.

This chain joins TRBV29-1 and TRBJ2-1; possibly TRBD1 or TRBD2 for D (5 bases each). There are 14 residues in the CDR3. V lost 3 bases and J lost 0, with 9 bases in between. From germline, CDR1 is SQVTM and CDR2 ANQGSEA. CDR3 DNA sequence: TGCAGCGTTGAGTCAGGGAGCTCCTACAATGAGCAGTTCTTC. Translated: CSVESGSSYNEQFF.

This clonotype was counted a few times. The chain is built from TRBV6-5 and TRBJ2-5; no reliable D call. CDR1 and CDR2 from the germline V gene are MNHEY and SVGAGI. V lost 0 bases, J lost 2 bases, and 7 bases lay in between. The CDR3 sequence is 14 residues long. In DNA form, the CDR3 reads TGTGCCAGCAGTTACTCTTACGCTCAAGAGACCCAGTACTTC. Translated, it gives CASSYSYAQETQYF.

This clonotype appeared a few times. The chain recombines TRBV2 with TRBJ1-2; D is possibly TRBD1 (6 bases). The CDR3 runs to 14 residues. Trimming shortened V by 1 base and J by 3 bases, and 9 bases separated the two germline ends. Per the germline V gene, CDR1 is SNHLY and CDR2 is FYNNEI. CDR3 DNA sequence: TGTGCCAGCAGTGAAGAGGGGGTCGACTATGGCTACACCTTC. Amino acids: CASSEEGVDYGYTF.

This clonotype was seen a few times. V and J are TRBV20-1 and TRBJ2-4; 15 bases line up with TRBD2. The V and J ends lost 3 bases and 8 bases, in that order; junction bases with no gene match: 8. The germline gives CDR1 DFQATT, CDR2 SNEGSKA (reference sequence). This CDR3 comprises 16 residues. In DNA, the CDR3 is TGCAGTGCTAGCGGACTAGCGGGAGGGGGTGTCGACATTCAGTACTTC. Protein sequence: CSASGLAGGGVDIQYF.

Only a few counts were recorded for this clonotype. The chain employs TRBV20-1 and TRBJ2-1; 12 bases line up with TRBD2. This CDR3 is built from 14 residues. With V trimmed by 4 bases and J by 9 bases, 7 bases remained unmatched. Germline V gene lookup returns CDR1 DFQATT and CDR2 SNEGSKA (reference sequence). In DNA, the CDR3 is TGCAGTGCTACTCTAGCGGGGGGGTCGGGTGAGCAGTTCTTC. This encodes CSATLAGGSGEQFF.

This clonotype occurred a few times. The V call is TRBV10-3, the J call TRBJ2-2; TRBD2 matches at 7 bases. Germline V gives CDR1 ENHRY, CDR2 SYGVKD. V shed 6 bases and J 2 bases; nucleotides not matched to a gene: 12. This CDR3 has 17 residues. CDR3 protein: CAIRGSGTIFNTGELFF. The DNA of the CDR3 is TGTGCCATCAGGGGCTCCGGGACTATCTTCAACACCGGGGAGCTGTTTTTT.

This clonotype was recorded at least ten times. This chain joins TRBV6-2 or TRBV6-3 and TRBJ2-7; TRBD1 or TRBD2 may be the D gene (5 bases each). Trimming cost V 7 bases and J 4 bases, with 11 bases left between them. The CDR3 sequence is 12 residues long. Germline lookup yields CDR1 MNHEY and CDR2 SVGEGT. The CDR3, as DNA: TGTGCCAGCAAGTCATGGGGGTACGAGCAGTACTTC. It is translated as CASKSWGYEQYF.

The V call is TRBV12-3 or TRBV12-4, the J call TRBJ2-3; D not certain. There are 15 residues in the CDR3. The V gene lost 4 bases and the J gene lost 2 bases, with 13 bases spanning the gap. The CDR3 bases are TGTGCCAGCAGTTCCCGCCGGGCGGCCACAGATACGCAGTATTTT. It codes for CASSSRRAATDTQYF.

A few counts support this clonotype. The CDR3 region is CASSLDRERELFF. The CDR3 DNA follows: TGCGCCAGCAGCTTGGACAGGGAGAGGGAGCTGTTTTTT. The chain has TRBV5-1 and TRBJ2-2, with D perhaps matching TRBD1 (6 bases). The CDR3 is made up of 13 amino acids. Germline assignment: CDR1 SGHRS and CDR2 YFSETQ. Trimming cost V 0 bases and J 9 bases, with 9 bases left between them.

The CDR3 DNA reads TGTGCCAGCAGCTTAGACCGGGACAATAACTATGGCTACACCTTC. It encodes CASSLDRDNNYGYTF. V and J are TRBV7-9 and TRBJ1-2; D might be TRBD1 (6 bases). The germline CDR1 and CDR2 sequences are SEHNR and FQNEAQ (reference sequence). The CDR3 loop spans 15 amino acids. Trimming shortened V by 1 base and J by 1 base, and 10 bases separated the two germline ends.

The CDR3 DNA is TGTGCCAGCAGACTCCCGGGACTAGAATTTGGTGAGCAGTTCTTC. Amino acid sequence: CASRLPGLEFGEQFF. V is TRBV6-2 or TRBV6-3 and J is TRBJ2-1, with 8 bases lining up with TRBD2. The CDR3 consists of 15 residues. CDR1 is MNHEY, CDR2 SVGEGT, per germline. Unmatched junction bases numbered 13, after V lost 6 bases and J lost 9 bases.

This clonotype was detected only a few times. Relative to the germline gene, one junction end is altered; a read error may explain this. The CDR3 DNA sequence: TGTGCCAGCAGAGAAGGCACCGGGAACTACAATCAGCCCCAGCATTTT. This codes for CASREGTGNYNQPQHF. The rearrangement joins TRBV2 to TRBJ1-5; D call uncertain. The CDR3 spans 16 residues. Germline values: CDR1 SNHLY, CDR2 FYNNEI.